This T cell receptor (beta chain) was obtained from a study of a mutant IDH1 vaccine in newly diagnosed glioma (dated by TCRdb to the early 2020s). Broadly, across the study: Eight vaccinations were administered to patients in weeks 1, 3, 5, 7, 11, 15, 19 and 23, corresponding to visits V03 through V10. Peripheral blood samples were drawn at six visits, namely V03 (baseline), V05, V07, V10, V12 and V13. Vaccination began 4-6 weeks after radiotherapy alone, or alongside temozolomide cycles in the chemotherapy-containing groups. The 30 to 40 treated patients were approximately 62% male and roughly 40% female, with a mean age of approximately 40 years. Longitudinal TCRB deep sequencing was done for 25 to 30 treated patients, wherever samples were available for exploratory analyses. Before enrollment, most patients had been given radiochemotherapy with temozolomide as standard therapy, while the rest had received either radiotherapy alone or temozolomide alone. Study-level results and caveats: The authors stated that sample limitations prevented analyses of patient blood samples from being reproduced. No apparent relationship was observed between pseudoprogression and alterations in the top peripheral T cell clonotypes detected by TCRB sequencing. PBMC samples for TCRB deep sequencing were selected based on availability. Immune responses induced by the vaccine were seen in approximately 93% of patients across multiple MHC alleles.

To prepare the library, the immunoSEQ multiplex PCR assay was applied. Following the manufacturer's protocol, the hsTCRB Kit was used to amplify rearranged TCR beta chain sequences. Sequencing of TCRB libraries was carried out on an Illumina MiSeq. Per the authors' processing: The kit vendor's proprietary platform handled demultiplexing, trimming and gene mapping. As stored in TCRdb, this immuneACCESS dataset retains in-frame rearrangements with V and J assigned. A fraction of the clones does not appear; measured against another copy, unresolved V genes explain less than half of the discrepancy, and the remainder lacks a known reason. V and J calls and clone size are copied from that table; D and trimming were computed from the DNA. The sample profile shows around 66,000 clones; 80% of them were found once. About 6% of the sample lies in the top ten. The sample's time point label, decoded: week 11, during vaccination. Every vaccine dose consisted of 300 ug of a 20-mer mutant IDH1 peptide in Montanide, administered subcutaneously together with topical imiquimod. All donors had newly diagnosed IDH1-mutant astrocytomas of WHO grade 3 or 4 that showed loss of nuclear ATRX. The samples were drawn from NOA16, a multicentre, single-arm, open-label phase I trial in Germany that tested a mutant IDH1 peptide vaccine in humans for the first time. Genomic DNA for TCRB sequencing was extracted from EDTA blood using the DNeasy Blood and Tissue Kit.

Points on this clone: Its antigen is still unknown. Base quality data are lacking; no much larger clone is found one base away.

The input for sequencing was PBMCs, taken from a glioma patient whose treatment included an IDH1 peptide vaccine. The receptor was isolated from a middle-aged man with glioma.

The bases read TGCAGCGGGCAGAGGACTGAAGCTTTCTTT. It specifies CSGQRTEAFF. The rearrangement combines TRBV29-1 with TRBJ1-1; no D gene is confidently identified. The germline V gene provides CDR1 SQVTM and CDR2 ANQGSEA. The CDR3 has 10 amino acids, counting the end cysteine and phenylalanine. The only DNA kept is the CDR3, 30 bases in frame from the first base. The V and J ends are trimmed by 7 bases and 5 bases, leaving 8 bases between them.